These 17 T cell receptor beta chains were sequenced from one sample in a study of blood T cell repertoires in COVID-19. Data came from immunoSEQ multiplex PCR; TCRdb stores just in-frame clones and leaves some out. The sample has under 300,000 clones, about nine tenths seen once. The sequenced sample was peripheral blood. All receptors derive from a man between 60 and 70 years old with acute or convalescent COVID-19.

The gene calls are TRBV25-1 and TRBJ2-5; 7 bases are shared with TRBD1. This CDR3 contains 13 residues. The junction had 5 bases not matched to a gene; V was cut back by 5 bases and J by 5 bases. CDR1 is MGHDK and CDR2 is SYGVNS in the germline V gene. DNA for the CDR3: TGTGCCAGCAGTAGACAGGGTTTGGAGACCCAGTACTTC. As protein: CASSRQGLETQYF. The full variable domain, with the rest looked up from reference TRBV25-1 and TRBJ2-5, is EADIYQTPRYLVIGTGKKITLECSQTMGHDKMYWYQQDPGMELHLIHYSYGVNSTEKGDLSSESTVSRIRTEHFPLTLESARPSHTSQYLCASSRQGLETQYFGPGTRLLVL.

The chain has TRBV5-6 and TRBJ2-1; D may be TRBD2 (6 bases). CDR1 is SGHDT, CDR2 YYEEEE, per germline. V was cut by 2 bases and J by 7 bases, with 22 bases left in between. CDR3 size: 17 residues. CDR3 bases: TGTGCCAGCAGCTTCATGGCGAAGGGGACCCGGGGGAATGAGCAGTTCTTC. It translates to CASSFMAKGTRGNEQFF.

As concerns this clone: The same CDR3 is also encoded by other DNA sequences in this sample. The chain joins TRBV7-9 to TRBJ1-2, with 11 bases fitting TRBD1. J was trimmed by 8 bases and V by 4 bases; bases with no gene match: 3. Germline V lookup: CDR1 SEHNR, CDR2 FQNEAQ (reference sequence). This CDR3 comprises 13 residues. The CDR3 DNA is TGTGCCAGCAGCTGGACAGGGGGCGGCGGCTACACCTTC. Protein sequence: CASSWTGGGGYTF.

The chain couples TRBV3-1 (or the pseudogene TRBV3-2) to TRBJ2-5, with D possibly TRBD1 on 5 matching bases. The CDR3 has 13 amino acids. V was trimmed by 2 bases and J by 7 bases, leaving 11 bases between them. Per the germline V gene, CDR1 is LGHDT and CDR2 is YNNKEL (reference sequence). CDR3 sequence reads: CASSQMTVGTQYF. CDR3 sequence (DNA): TGTGCCAGCAGCCAAATGACAGTCGGGACCCAGTACTTC.

The rearrangement joins TRBV6-5 to TRBJ1-2, with TRBD1 matching 7 bases. Unmatched junction bases numbered 13, after V lost 8 bases and J lost 4 bases. The CDR3 length is 15 residues. Germline V gene sequence: CDR1 MNHEY, CDR2 SVGAGI. The CDR3 sequence: CASRTLPGTAYGYTF. The CDR3 DNA is TGTGCCAGCCGCACTTTACCCGGGACAGCCTATGGCTACACCTTC.

The V call is TRBV7-8, the J call TRBJ1-1; TRBD1 is a possible D gene (6 bases). This CDR3 is built from 14 residues. The V and J ends lost 10 bases and 0 bases respectively, with 15 bases between them. Germline V gene sequence: CDR1 SGHVS, CDR2 FQNEAQ. The CDR3 spells CAIGETGMNTEAFF. CDR3 nucleotides: TGTGCCATCGGTGAAACAGGGATGAACACTGAAGCTTTCTTT. Supplemented by reference TRBV7-8 and TRBJ1-1, the full variable domain reads GAGVSQSPRYKVAKRGQDVALRCDPISGHVSLFWYQQALGQGPEFLTYFQNEAQLDKSGLPSDRFFAERPEGSVSTLKIQRTQQEDSAVYLCAIGETGMNTEAFFGQGTRLTVV.

The CDR3 sequence: CASSPGLSTDTQYF. In DNA form, the CDR3 reads TGTGCCAGCAGTCCAGGACTAAGCACAGATACGCAGTATTTT. This chain uses TRBV6-2 or TRBV6-3 with TRBJ2-3; perhaps TRBD2 as D (6 bases). The V and J ends lost 5 bases and 0 bases respectively, with 9 bases between them. The germline CDR1 and CDR2 sequences are MNHEY and SVGEGT. The CDR3 is made up of 14 amino acids.

Concerning this clone itself: At one boundary the junction diverges from the germline segment, which might be a read error. V gene TRBV27 combines with J gene TRBJ2-7; 9 nucleotides align to TRBD2. CDR3 length equals 15 residues. Germline CDR1 reads MNHEY; CDR2 reads SMNVEV (reference sequence). CDR3 DNA sequence: TGTGCCAGCAGTTTAACCGGGACTAGCTCCCACGAGCAGTACTTC. Its protein product is CASSLTGTSSHEQYF.

The V gene is TRBV19, the J gene TRBJ1-1, with D maybe TRBD1 (5 bases). The CDR3 loop spans 12 amino acids. V lost 6 bases, J lost 8 bases, and 13 bases lay in between. Germline CDR1 and CDR2: LNHDA and SQIVND (reference sequence). The CDR3 is CASSPLQAEAFF. As DNA, the CDR3 is TGTGCCAGTAGCCCATTACAGGCGGAAGCTTTCTTT.

This sequence joins TRBV27 and TRBJ2-7; 8 positions agree with TRBD1. The germline V gene has CDR1 MNHEY and CDR2 SMNVEV (reference sequence). J gave up 6 bases and V 6 bases, and 16 bases lay outside the gene matches. This CDR3 contains 16 residues. CDR3 loop: CASRLLSTGAESEQYF. The CDR3, as DNA: TGTGCCAGCAGGCTACTATCGACAGGGGCCGAATCCGAGCAGTACTTC.

The genes are TRBV30 and TRBJ2-3; 7 bases align to TRBD2. The CDR3 is 16 residues long. The germline gives CDR1 GTSNPN, CDR2 SVGIG (reference sequence). V gave up 2 bases and J gave up 2 bases; unmatched junction bases: 10. The CDR3 reads CAWSPAREMYTDTQYF. The CDR3 DNA reads TGTGCCTGGAGTCCCGCGCGGGAGATGTACACAGATACGCAGTATTTT.

The rearrangement links TRBV7-2 to TRBJ1-5; TRBD1 might be the D (5 bases). This CDR3 contains 16 residues. Germline-derived CDR1 and CDR2 are SGHTA and FQGNSA. V lost 1 base and J lost 7, with 17 bases in between. Here the CDR3 DNA reads TGTGCCAGCAGCTTAGATAACGGGGGGAGTGGGCAGCCCCAGCATTTT. This codes for CASSLDNGGSGQPQHF.

J is TRBJ2-2 and V is TRBV2; 7 bases are shared with TRBD1. V trimming: 4 bases; J trimming: 11 bases; junction bases outside the gene matches: 7. The CDR3 loop spans 13 amino acids. Looked up from germline, CDR1 is SNHLY and CDR2 is FYNNEI. This CDR3 reads CASSADRDPELFF. DNA of the CDR3: TGTGCCAGCAGTGCCGACAGGGATCCTGAGCTGTTTTTT.

This clone was counted between two and nine times. V is TRBV27 and J is TRBJ1-5; 7 nucleotides align to TRBD1. This CDR3 spans 14 amino acids. The V segment lost 2 bases and the J segment 5 bases; nucleotides outside the gene matches: 3. CDR1 is MNHEY, CDR2 SMNVEV, per germline (reference sequence). The CDR3 region is CASSLRDSDQPQHF. DNA of the CDR3: TGTGCCAGCAGTTTAAGGGACAGTGATCAGCCCCAGCATTTT.

The genes are TRBV2 and TRBJ2-3; 7 nucleotides match TRBD1. The CDR3 extends over 14 amino acids. The germline gives CDR1 SNHLY, CDR2 FYNNEI. Unmatched junction bases numbered 11, after V lost 6 bases and J lost 8 bases. CDR3 amino acids: CASRAPQGLATQYF. The CDR3 coding sequence is TGTGCCAGCAGGGCTCCACAGGGGCTAGCTACGCAGTATTTT.

V and J are TRBV7-9 and TRBJ1-1; TRBD1 agrees at 7 bases. V was pared by 5 bases and J by 3 bases, with 12 bases of the junction left unmatched. The CDR3 loop spans 16 amino acids. Per the germline V gene, CDR1 is SEHNR and CDR2 is FQNEAQ (reference sequence). As DNA, the CDR3 is TGTGCCAGCAGCATGGGACAGCGTGGGACGTACACTGAAGCTTTCTTT. It is translated as CASSMGQRGTYTEAFF.

This chain uses TRBV4-1 with TRBJ2-4; 8 nucleotides line up with TRBD1. From germline, CDR1 is MGHRA and CDR2 YSYEKL. CDR3 length: 19 residues. The J segment lost 0 bases and the V segment lost 0 bases, leaving 10 bases of the junction unmatched. Written as DNA, the CDR3 is TGCGCCAGCAGCCAAGATCTCGGCCAGGGGGCAGGAGCCAAAAACATTCAGTACTTC. Translation gives CASSQDLGQGAGAKNIQYF.